Listed here are 18 T cell receptor beta chains from one sample, sequenced in a study of cytomegalovirus exposure and HLA in healthy donors. PCR employed 60 Vbeta and 13 Jbeta primers. Assay used: immunoSEQ multiplex PCR; TCRdb lists only in-frame clones, some missing. This table holds approximately 150,000 clones. Sequencing was performed on PBMCs. The receptors here all came from a male donor in good health and CMV-seronegative.

The V and J genes are TRBV9 and TRBJ2-1, with TRBD2 matching over 12 bases. Germline V CDR1 and CDR2: SGDLS, YYNGEE. The J segment lost 5 bases and the V segment lost 3 bases, leaving 6 bases of the junction unmatched. CDR3 size: 16 residues. In DNA, the CDR3 is TGTGCCAGCAGCGCTGGACTAGCGGGAAATCACAATGAGCAGTTCTTC. It is translated as CASSAGLAGNHNEQFF.

This sequence joins TRBV28 and TRBJ1-5; D gene uncertain. CDR1 MDHEN and CDR2 SYDVKM come from the germline V gene. Between the trimmed V and J ends, which lost 3 bases and 6 bases, there was a span of 12 bases. The CDR3 extends over 14 amino acids. CDR3 region: CASSLGAVGQPQHF. The CDR3 bases are TGTGCCAGCAGTTTGGGAGCAGTGGGTCAGCCCCAGCATTTT. Supplemented by reference TRBV28 and TRBJ1-5, the full variable domain reads DVKVTQSSRYLVKRTGEKVFLECVQDMDHENMFWYRQDPGLGLRLIYFSYDVKMKEKGDIPEGYSVSREKKERFSLILESASTNQTSMYLCASSLGAVGQPQHFGDGTRLSIL.

This chain joins TRBV18 and TRBJ2-1; 8 nucleotides match TRBD2. The germline gives CDR1 KGHSH, CDR2 LQKENI. This CDR3 comprises 12 residues. V lost 0 bases and J lost 13; bases outside the gene matches: 2. CDR3 residues: CASSPPSGIQFF. CDR3 sequence (DNA): TGTGCCAGCTCACCACCTAGCGGGATACAGTTCTTC.

The CDR3 loop reads CASSVGPGQGPYEQYF. The CDR3 nucleotides read TGTGCCAGCAGCGTAGGTCCGGGACAGGGACCCTACGAGCAGTACTTC. The V call is TRBV9, the J call TRBJ2-7, with 9 bases aligning to TRBD1. The germline gives CDR1 SGDLS, CDR2 YYNGEE. The CDR3 loop spans 16 amino acids. The J segment lost 2 bases and the V segment lost 0 bases, leaving 6 bases of the junction unmatched.

The V and J genes are TRBV7-3 and TRBJ1-1, with D possibly TRBD1 on 5 matching bases. V was trimmed by 1 base and J by 3 bases, leaving 6 bases between them. The CDR3 has 13 residues. Germline V gives CDR1 SGHTA, CDR2 FQGTGA. The chain's CDR3 is CASSLKGHTEAFF. CDR3 DNA sequence: TGTGCCAGCAGCTTAAAGGGGCACACTGAAGCTTTCTTT.

The genes are TRBV30 and TRBJ1-1, with D unclear. The CDR3 totals 12 residues. Trimming stripped 2 bases from V and 7 bases from J, with 11 bases between. Germline loops: CDR1 GTSNPN, CDR2 SVGIG (reference sequence). The DNA of the CDR3 is TGTGCCTGGAGTTTCGGCCCTAGTGAAGCTTTCTTT. It codes for CAWSFGPSEAFF. The complete variable domain, with remaining parts taken from reference TRBV30 and TRBJ1-1, reads SQTIHQWPATLVQPVGSPLSLECTVEGTSNPNLYWYRQAAGRGLQLLFYSVGIGQISSEVPQNLSASRPQDRQFILSSKKLLLSDSGFYLCAWSFGPSEAFFGQGTRLTVV.

V usage is TRBV9 and J usage is TRBJ2-7, with D maybe TRBD1 (5 bases). Germline assignment: CDR1 SGDLS and CDR2 YYNGEE. V gave up 2 bases and J gave up 7 bases, with 10 bases separating them. This CDR3 comprises 12 residues. The CDR3 DNA reads TGTGCCAGCAGCGTCAGGGTTGGGGAGCAGTACTTC. Encoded protein: CASSVRVGEQYF.

This chain links TRBV7-9 with TRBJ1-4; no clear D. Looked up from germline, CDR1 is SEHNR and CDR2 is FQNEAQ (reference sequence). This CDR3 is built from 16 residues. Trimming took off 2 bases at V and 0 bases at J, with 10 bases between the two ends. In DNA form, the CDR3 reads TGTGCCAGCAGCTTATCCGGCGGTGCAACTAATGAAAAACTGTTTTTT. Translation gives CASSLSGGATNEKLFF.

The chain employs TRBV6-5 and TRBJ1-1, with D maybe TRBD1 (6 bases). V lost 3 bases and J lost 12, with 11 bases in between. Germline CDR1 is MNHEY and CDR2 is SVGAGI. The CDR3 covers 11 residues. CDR3 amino acids: CASSYSGTSFF. CDR3 in DNA: TGTGCCAGCAGTTATTCAGGGACATCTTTCTTT.

The V call is TRBV19, the J call TRBJ1-5; maybe TRBD1 (5 bases). CDR1 is LNHDA, CDR2 SQIVND, per germline (reference sequence). Trimming removed 3 bases from V and 9 bases from J, with 15 bases in between. There are 14 residues in the CDR3. The CDR3 region has the DNA TGTGCCAGTAGTATTGGACGGAACCAGGGGCCCCAGCATTTT. Protein: CASSIGRNQGPQHF.

The CDR3 reads CASSAPGLASYNEQFF. The CDR3, as DNA: TGTGCCAGCAGCGCGCCGGGACTAGCTTCCTACAATGAGCAGTTCTTC. V is TRBV9 and J is TRBJ2-1, with 9 bases identical to TRBD2. CDR1 is SGDLS, CDR2 YYNGEE, per germline. This CDR3 comprises 16 residues. V trimming: 3 bases; J trimming: 1 base; junction bases outside the gene matches: 5.

The chain couples TRBV19 to TRBJ1-1; maybe TRBD1 (5 bases). V dropped 5 bases and J dropped 2 bases, with 21 bases sitting between them. The germline V gene has CDR1 LNHDA and CDR2 SQIVND (reference sequence). The CDR3 is 17 amino acids. The CDR3 DNA is TGTGCCAGTAGTCCCTTAGAAGGGACTGTGTTTAACACTGAAGCTTTCTTT. Protein: CASSPLEGTVFNTEAFF.

This sequence joins TRBV6-1 and TRBJ1-1; no definite D call. The CDR3 is made up of 14 amino acids. Trimming left V 1 base short and J 1 base short, with 7 bases between. Germline loops: CDR1 MNHNS, CDR2 SASEGT. The CDR3 here is CASSEVDWNTEAFF. In nucleotides, the CDR3 is TGTGCCAGCAGTGAAGTGGACTGGAACACTGAAGCTTTCTTT.

The chain employs TRBV5-1 and TRBJ1-5; a weak D match, TRBD1 (5 bases). This CDR3 spans 17 amino acids. Germline V CDR1 and CDR2: SGHRS, YFSETQ. V gave up 0 bases and J gave up 3 bases, with 16 bases separating them. CDR3 in amino acids: CASSLGPTSGNNQPQHF. The CDR3 DNA sequence: TGCGCCAGCAGCTTGGGCCCCACCTCAGGGAACAATCAGCCCCAGCATTTT.

The rearrangement joins TRBV6-6 to TRBJ1-5; 9 bases line up with TRBD1. The V gene end was trimmed by 6 bases and the J gene end by 6 bases; junction bases not matched to a gene: 9. CDR1 and CDR2 from the germline V gene are MNHNY and SVGAGI (reference sequence). The CDR3 is 15 amino acids. CDR3: CASRDQTGGFQPQHF. In nucleotides, the CDR3 is TGTGCCAGCAGAGATCAGACAGGGGGGTTTCAGCCCCAGCATTTT.

The chain is built from TRBV4-1 and TRBJ1-5; 8 nucleotides agree with TRBD1. The germline gives CDR1 MGHRA, CDR2 YSYEKL. V shed 2 bases, J shed 4 bases, and the junction held 10 bases outside the gene matches. CDR3 length: 17 amino acids. The chain's CDR3 is CASSQSLLRGHNQPQHF. The DNA of the CDR3 is TGCGCCAGCAGCCAAAGCCTACTCAGGGGGCATAATCAGCCCCAGCATTTT.

The V and J genes are TRBV7-9 and TRBJ1-1, with 7 bases that match TRBD1. CDR1 and CDR2 (germline): SEHNR, FQNEAQ (reference sequence). The trim removed 6 bases at V and 0 bases at J, leaving 10 bases unmatched. The CDR3 totals 16 residues. The CDR3 coding sequence is TGTGCCAGCAGGAAAGTACCAGGGGGGATGAACACTGAAGCTTTCTTT. The encoded protein is CASRKVPGGMNTEAFF.

The chain couples TRBV5-4 to TRBJ2-3; no definite D call. This CDR3 comprises 16 residues. CDR1 and CDR2 from the germline V gene are SGHNT and YYREEE (reference sequence). V was cut by 3 bases and J by 0 bases, with 14 bases left in between. This CDR3 is CASSSLSEPSTDTQYF. CDR3 nucleotides: TGTGCCAGCAGCTCCCTCAGCGAGCCTAGCACAGATACGCAGTATTTT.